This TCR beta chain was sequenced in a study of blood T cell repertoires in COVID-19. Overall study: Collection of acute and convalescent COVID-19 samples took place in the United States, Italy and Spain.

Measured with immunoSEQ multiplex PCR; TCRdb has only the in-frame clones, and not every one. The sample records approximately 300,000 clones, just under 90% being singletons. Cohorts were based on clinical histories the participants reported. Each recovered donor of Cohort 3 presented with two negative PCRs, clearance, or symptom resolution. The CDR3 contains 19 residues. V lost 3 bases to trimming and J lost 1 base; unmatched junction nucleotides: 17. CDR1 and CDR2 from the germline V gene are SQVTM and ANQGSEA. The source is a woman in her twenties or thirties who had recovered from COVID-19. The V gene is TRBV29-1, the J gene TRBJ2-7; 11 positions match TRBD2. Sequenced material: PBMCs or T cells enriched from blood (not recorded which). In DNA, the CDR3 is TGCAGCGTTGAGGGACTTGCAGGGACTAGCGGAGAGTGGTCCTACGAGCAGTACTTC. It specifies CSVEGLAGTSGEWSYEQYF.